Here is one T cell receptor (beta chain) with its context. Its specific antigen is unknown. One base away there is no much larger clone; base qualities are not given. The sample belongs to a study of identical twins (dated by TCRdb to the mid-2010s). For the wider study: TCR alpha and beta repertoires from monozygotic twins, unrelated adults of various ages and cord blood were deep-sequenced to test whether fetal clonotypes persist. To rule out contamination, replicate twin experiments were performed at different times with different library preparation protocols. What the authors observed across the whole study: In beta out-of-frame sequences, excess twin sharing was weaker, because having fewer shared sequences lowered the signal-to-noise ratio. Compared with coincidental sharing between unrelated individuals, an excess of low generation-probability sequences was observed among out-of-frame TCR alpha sequences shared between twins. Invariant T cells such as MAIT and iNKT could partly confound zero-insertion analyses, although diverse VJ usage argued against such confounding for most clonotypes. Conclusions relied on cross-sectional statistical analysis, since the same donors could not be followed over many years. Fewer insertions were carried by abundant cord blood beta clonotypes; a weaker similar trend was observed in young adult naive repertoires, while no such trend was observed in memory repertoires. In monozygotic twins, out-of-frame TCR alpha sharing was systematically underestimated by recombination models, although the models agreed with sharing between unrelated individuals.

Libraries came from 5' RACE. The listed sequencing device is Illumina HiSeq 2000. A universal primer binding site was introduced by template switching, and a unique molecular identifier was present in the final cDNA, enabling accurate counting of TCR cDNA molecules. First-strand cDNA for TCR alpha and beta chains was synthesized from specific primers in the conserved constant-segment region. To control for contamination, every cDNA library was double barcoded, receiving both a SMART-Mk sample barcode and Illumina barcodes. TruSeq adapter sequences and Illumina sample barcodes were added in two successive PCR steps. Sequencing of the TCR alpha and beta cDNA libraries was done on the Illumina HiSeq platform using custom primers. For the original study's pipeline: Unique molecular identifiers were extracted from raw reads with MiGEC, and CDR3 positions were determined with MiXCR. Recombination models were inferred per individual with the repgenHMM and IGoR tools using an EM algorithm. The tcR package in R was used for shared clonotype analysis, with sharing normalized by the product of cloneset sizes. To study raw recombination without the effects of thymic and clonal selection, out-of-frame nonproductive sequences were analyzed. The public sequencing data were trimmed at Q25 with fastp and processed into clonotypes with MiXCR by TCRdb, which kept only in-frame beta chains. For every CDR3 protein sequence, its rows merge into one entry that carries the most common genes and DNA. These V and J calls originate from TCRdb's pipeline instead of the authors' own analysis. A total of 1.5 million or so distinct CDR3 sequences appear in this sample, less than 35% of them only once. The ten largest make up roughly 0.3% of the sample.

Taken from cysteine to phenylalanine, the CDR3 has 12 residues. Only the CDR3 region is kept as DNA, spanning 36 bases read in frame from base 1. From the germline V gene, CDR1 is MNHNS and CDR2 is SASEGT. Trimming removed 2 bases from V and 4 bases from J, leaving 2 bases between the germline ends. Every donor was a healthy Caucasian. Sequencing was done on a sample of cord blood. The chain was built from TRBV6-1 and TRBJ2-2; the D gene identity is not certain. This sequence originates from a newborn girl in good health. The encoded CDR3 is CASSETTGELFF. The bases read TGTGCCAGCAGTGAAACCACCGGGGAGCTGTTTTTT.